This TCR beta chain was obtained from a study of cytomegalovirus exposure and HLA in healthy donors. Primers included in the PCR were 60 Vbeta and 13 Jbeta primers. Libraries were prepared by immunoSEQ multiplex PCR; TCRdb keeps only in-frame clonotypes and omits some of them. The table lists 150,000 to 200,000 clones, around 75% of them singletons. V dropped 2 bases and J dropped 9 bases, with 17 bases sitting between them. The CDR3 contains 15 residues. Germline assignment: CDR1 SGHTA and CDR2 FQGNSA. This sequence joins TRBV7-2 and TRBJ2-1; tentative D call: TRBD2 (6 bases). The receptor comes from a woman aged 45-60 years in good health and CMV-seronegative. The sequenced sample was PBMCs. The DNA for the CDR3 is TGTGCCAGCAGCTTAACGGGGGTAGGAGGTACTGAGCAGTTCTTC. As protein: CASSLTGVGGTEQFF.